One sample yielded the 29 T cell receptor beta chains listed below, sequenced in a study of blood T cell repertoires in COVID-19. The assay was immunoSEQ multiplex PCR, and TCRdb's table has in-frame clones only and misses some. The table shows over 90,000 clones, with roughly 84% occurring only once. Sequenced sample: peripheral blood. The source of these receptors is a human donor in a cohort sampled during active or convalescent COVID-19.

This clone has just one count. The chain combines TRBV7-3 with TRBJ1-1; D is perhaps TRBD1 (6 bases). Trimming took off 1 base at V and 1 base at J, with 10 bases between the two ends. The CDR3 totals 15 residues. The germline V gene encodes CDR1 SGHTA and CDR2 FQGTGA. The CDR3 DNA is TGTGCCAGCAGCTTAAACAGCAGGGGGAACACTGAAGCTTTCTTT. As protein: CASSLNSRGNTEAFF.

The chain's CDR3 is CASSLGAGVREAFF. The CDR3, as DNA: TGTGCCAGCAGCTTAGGAGCAGGGGTCCGTGAAGCTTTCTTT. The gene calls are TRBV7-8 and TRBJ1-1; possibly TRBD1 for D (6 bases). The germline gives CDR1 SGHVS, CDR2 FQNEAQ. The length of the CDR3 is 14 residues. With 1 base removed from V and 7 bases from J, the gap between germline ends came to 13 bases.

The chain joins TRBV19 to TRBJ1-5; TRBD1 matches 8 bases. Germline CDR1 is LNHDA and CDR2 is SQIVND (reference sequence). Trimming took 5 bases from V and 2 from J; bases not matched to a gene: 8. CDR3 size: 16 residues. Here the CDR3 DNA reads TGTGCCAGTAGTCTTTACAGGGGGAATGGCAATCAGCCCCAGCATTTT. This gives the protein CASSLYRGNGNQPQHF.

The chain is built from TRBV11-2 and TRBJ2-6, with 11 bases fitting TRBD1. The CDR3 covers 19 residues. V trimming: 1 base; J trimming: 0 bases; junction bases outside the gene matches: 5. Germline values: CDR1 SGHAT, CDR2 FQNNGV. In DNA form, the CDR3 reads TGTGCCAGCAGCTTAGGAGTGGGACAGGGGGTCTCTGGGGCCAACGTCCTGACTTTC. Its translation: CASSLGVGQGVSGANVLTF. The whole variable domain, filled in from reference TRBV11-2 and TRBJ2-6, reads EAGVAQSPRYKIIEKRQSVAFWCNPISGHATLYWYQQILGQGPKLLIQFQNNGVVDDSQLPKDRFSAERLKGVDSTLKIQPAKLEDSAVYLCASSLGVGQGVSGANVLTFGAGSRLTVL.

The rearrangement uses TRBV18 and TRBJ1-2; D possibly corresponds to TRBD1 (5 bases). The CDR3 totals 15 residues. Looked up from germline, CDR1 is KGHSH and CDR2 is LQKENI. The V end was cut by 2 bases, the J end by 2 bases, with 12 bases between. As DNA, the CDR3 is TGTGCCAGCTCACCAGGGGCGACAGAAAACTATGGCTACACCTTC. This translates into CASSPGATENYGYTF. Full variable domain (missing parts from reference TRBV18 and TRBJ1-2): NAGVMQNPRHLVRRRGQEARLRCSPMKGHSHVYWYRQLPEEGLKFMVYLQKENIIDESGMPKERFSAEFPKEGPSILRIQQVVRGDSAAYFCASSPGATENYGYTFGSGTRLTVV.

The chain is built from TRBV5-1 and TRBJ2-5; 8 nucleotides line up with TRBD1. J gave up 1 base and V 4 bases, and 6 bases lay outside the gene matches. The CDR3 length is 15 residues. Germline lookup yields CDR1 SGHRS and CDR2 YFSETQ. CDR3 DNA: TGCGCCAGCAGCACTACAGGGGGATCCCAAGAGACCCAGTACTTC. Amino acid sequence: CASSTTGGSQETQYF.

V is TRBV27 and J is TRBJ1-1; TRBD1 aligns across 9 bases. The germline CDR1 and CDR2 sequences are MNHEY and SMNVEV (reference sequence). This CDR3 is 12 amino acids long. Germline trimming cut 9 bases from V and 4 bases from J; bases unmatched to any gene: 3. CDR3 bases: TGTGCCAGGCACAGGGGGCCCACTGAAGCTTTCTTT. This translates into CARHRGPTEAFF.

V usage is TRBV5-1 and J usage is TRBJ2-1; 7 bases fit TRBD1. The length of the CDR3 is 15 residues. From germline, CDR1 is SGHRS and CDR2 YFSETQ. J was trimmed by 4 bases and V by 0 bases; bases with no gene match: 4. CDR3 bases: TGCGCCAGCAGCTTGGGACAGGGCTCTTACAATGAGCAGTTCTTC. Translation gives CASSLGQGSYNEQFF.

CDR3 residues: CAWSVGLGTGGYTF. The DNA of the CDR3 is TGTGCCTGGAGTGTAGGGCTAGGGACAGGGGGCTACACCTTC. The chain couples TRBV30 to TRBJ1-2, with TRBD1 matching 9 bases. CDR1 is GTSNPN, CDR2 SVGIG, per germline (reference sequence). Losses at the gene ends were 0 bases for V and 8 bases for J; bases not matched to a gene: 7. This CDR3 has 14 residues.

V gene TRBV18 combines with J gene TRBJ1-1, with D unresolved. V was cut by 2 bases and J by 2 bases, with 12 bases left in between. CDR3 size: 15 residues. Germline V gives CDR1 KGHSH, CDR2 LQKENI. The CDR3 reads CASSPDSRRNTEAFF. CDR3 DNA sequence: TGTGCCAGCTCACCAGATTCGAGGAGAAACACTGAAGCTTTCTTT. The entire variable domain, with the rest obtained from reference TRBV18 and TRBJ1-1, is as follows: NAGVMQNPRHLVRRRGQEARLRCSPMKGHSHVYWYRQLPEEGLKFMVYLQKENIIDESGMPKERFSAEFPKEGPSILRIQQVVRGDSAAYFCASSPDSRRNTEAFFGQGTRLTVV.

CDR3 sequence reads: CASTLGTASYGYTF. The CDR3 nucleotides read TGTGCCAGCACCCTCGGGACAGCCAGCTATGGCTACACCTTC. The chain links TRBV2 to TRBJ1-2, with 7 bases fitting TRBD1. Trimming removed 7 bases from V and 4 bases from J; junction bases left unmatched: 9. This CDR3 has 14 amino acids. Germline CDR1 and CDR2: SNHLY and FYNNEI.

CDR3: CASSLRTQSSYNSPLHF. CDR3 coding DNA: TGCGCCAGCAGCTTGCGGACACAGAGCTCCTATAATTCACCCCTCCACTTT. J is TRBJ1-6 and V is TRBV5-1, with D possibly TRBD1 on 5 matching bases. This CDR3 has 17 amino acids. Germline CDR1 and CDR2: SGHRS and YFSETQ. V was trimmed by 1 base and J by 0 bases, leaving 11 bases between them.

The chain has TRBV11-3 and TRBJ2-1, with 7 bases identical to TRBD1. CDR3 length: 14 residues. J gave up 7 bases and V 4 bases, and 7 bases lay outside the gene matches. Germline V gives CDR1 SGHNT, CDR2 YENEEA. CDR3 bases: TGTGCCAGCAGCTCCCGACAGGGTAGGAATGAGCAGTTCTTC. Amino acids: CASSSRQGRNEQFF. The full variable domain, its missing parts supplied by reference TRBV11-3 and TRBJ2-1, is EAGVVQSPRYKIIEKKQPVAFWCNPISGHNTLYWYLQNLGQGPELLIRYENEEAVDDSQLPKDRFSAERLKGVDSTLKIQPAELGDSAVYLCASSSRQGRNEQFFGPGTRLTVL.

The rearrangement links TRBV5-5 to TRBJ1-1; D ambiguous. Germline assignment: CDR1 SGHKS and CDR2 YYEKEE (reference sequence). V lost 0 bases and J lost 7, with 7 bases in between. CDR3 length: 12 residues. The CDR3: CASSLVPSEAFF. The CDR3 coding sequence is TGTGCCAGCAGCTTGGTCCCGAGTGAAGCTTTCTTT.

The CDR3 nucleotides are TGTGCCAGCAGCTTGTTGGGGGGGACAGGGAATGGCTACACCTTC. Its protein is CASSLLGGTGNGYTF. The chain is built from TRBV5-8 and TRBJ1-2; TRBD1 aligns across 9 bases. The CDR3 is 15 residues long. The germline V gene has CDR1 SGHTS and CDR2 YDEGEE. The junction had 7 bases not matched to a gene; V was cut back by 1 base and J by 6 bases.

CDR3 DNA sequence: TGTGCCAGCAGTGATAACAGCCCTTTCTTT. Translation: CASSDNSPFF. This chain links TRBV28 with TRBJ1-1; D gene uncertain. Trimming left V 5 bases short and J 12 bases short, with 10 bases between. The CDR3 extends over 10 amino acids. Looked up from germline, CDR1 is MDHEN and CDR2 is SYDVKM. Variable domain in full (rest from reference TRBV28 and TRBJ1-1): DVKVTQSSRYLVKRTGEKVFLECVQDMDHENMFWYRQDPGLGLRLIYFSYDVKMKEKGDIPEGYSVSREKKERFSLILESASTNQTSMYLCASSDNSPFFGQGTRLTVV.

This clone was seen more than once but under ten times. The V gene is TRBV5-4, the J gene TRBJ1-1; possible D gene TRBD1, 5 bases. The germline V gene has CDR1 SGHNT and CDR2 YYREEE (reference sequence). Between the trimmed V and J ends, which lost 0 bases and 6 bases, there was a span of 15 bases. The CDR3 covers 15 residues. The chain's CDR3 is CASSLAGGKVAEAFF. The CDR3, as DNA: TGTGCCAGCAGCTTGGCGGGGGGGAAAGTCGCTGAAGCTTTCTTT. Based on the CDR3 plus reference TRBV5-4 and TRBJ1-1, the full variable domain is ETGVTQSPTHLIKTRGQQVTLRCSSQSGHNTVSWYQQALGQGPQFIFQYYREEENGRGNFPPRFSGLQFPNYSSELNVNALELDDSALYLCASSLAGGKVAEAFFGQGTRLTVV.

The chain carries TRBV4-3 and TRBJ1-2; D is possibly TRBD1 (5 bases). Germline-derived CDR1 and CDR2 are LGHNA and YSLEER. Deletions cut 0 bases from V and 3 bases from J, with 14 bases between. CDR3 length: 16 residues. The CDR3 DNA follows: TGCGCCAGCAGCCAAGAAGGTTCAGACAGAGACTATGGCTACACCTTC. The encoded protein is CASSQEGSDRDYGYTF.

The rearrangement uses TRBV2 and TRBJ2-7, with 10 bases aligning to TRBD1. V gave up 7 bases and J gave up 3 bases; unmatched junction bases: 3. CDR1 and CDR2 (germline): SNHLY, FYNNEI. The CDR3 has 13 residues. In DNA, the CDR3 is TGTGCCAGCAACCGGGACAGGGGCTACGAGCAGTACTTC. Translated, it gives CASNRDRGYEQYF. Filled out from reference TRBV2 and TRBJ2-7, the complete variable domain reads EPEVTQTPSHQVTQMGQEVILRCVPISNHLYFYWYRQILGQKVEFLVSFYNNEISEKSEIFDDQFSVERPDGSNFTLKIRSTKLEDSAMYFCASNRDRGYEQYFGPGTRLTVT.

This rearrangement joins TRBV11-3 to TRBJ1-2; TRBD1 agrees at 11 bases. With 5 bases clipped from V and 7 bases from J, the junction kept 6 bases outside the gene matches. The CDR3 loop spans 14 amino acids. Germline CDR1 SGHNT, CDR2 YENEEA. CDR3 in DNA: TGTGCCAGCAGCCGACGGACAGGGGGCTTTGGCTACACCTTC. It yields the protein CASSRRTGGFGYTF.

This CDR3 is CAIGEGEGRGYTF. In DNA, the CDR3 is TGTGCCATCGGGGAGGGTGAGGGAAGGGGCTACACCTTC. The chain couples TRBV10-3 to TRBJ1-2, with D hard to call. From germline, CDR1 is ENHRY and CDR2 SYGVKD. V lost 8 bases and J 8 bases, leaving 18 bases between the germline ends. The CDR3 is 13 residues long.

In the case of this clone: Other DNA sequences within the sample encode an identical CDR3. The rearrangement joins TRBV29-1 to TRBJ1-5; 8 positions agree with TRBD1. J gave up 6 bases and V 2 bases, and 3 bases lay outside the gene matches. The length of the CDR3 is 13 residues. Germline V gene lookup returns CDR1 SQVTM and CDR2 ANQGSEA. CDR3 in DNA: TGCAGCGTTGAAACAGGGGGAGGTCAGCCCCAGCATTTT. Its translation is CSVETGGGQPQHF.

This clone was seen only once. The chain employs TRBV19 and TRBJ1-4; D may be TRBD1 (5 bases). Trimming pared 5 bases from V and 8 bases from J, leaving 12 bases between. This CDR3 contains 13 residues. From germline, CDR1 is LNHDA and CDR2 SQIVND (reference sequence). The CDR3 DNA reads TGTGCCAGTAGTGTCAGGGTAAGGGAAAAACTGTTTTTT. Its translation: CASSVRVREKLFF.

This clone came up a few times. Distinct nucleotide sequences in the sample also encode this CDR3. The chain carries TRBV19 and TRBJ2-7; 7 bases map to TRBD1. CDR3 length: 14 amino acids. The germline V gene has CDR1 LNHDA and CDR2 SQIVND (reference sequence). The V gene end was trimmed by 7 bases and the J gene end by 2 bases; junction bases not matched to a gene: 8. DNA for the CDR3: TGTGCCAGTAATCAGGGGGTGGGGGCCTACGAGCAGTACTTC. This translates into CASNQGVGAYEQYF.

V and J are TRBV19 and TRBJ2-7, with D perhaps matching TRBD1 (5 bases). V was trimmed by 10 bases and J by 2 bases, leaving 15 bases between them. CDR1 is LNHDA, CDR2 SQIVND, per germline (reference sequence). The CDR3 spans 13 residues. The CDR3 here is CATEDTLTYEQYF. In nucleotides, the CDR3 is TGTGCCACCGAGGACACCTTAACCTACGAGCAGTACTTC.

The chain carries TRBV6-1 and TRBJ2-1; TRBD1 matches at 11 bases. Germline V gene lookup returns CDR1 MNHNS and CDR2 SASEGT. The junction had 3 bases not matched to a gene; V was cut back by 1 base and J by 7 bases. The CDR3 covers 15 residues. CDR3 in amino acids: CASSEGTGGWNEQFF. The CDR3 DNA follows: TGTGCCAGCAGTGAAGGGACAGGGGGCTGGAATGAGCAGTTCTTC.

The CDR3 DNA sequence: TGTGCCAGCAGTCCCTTAACAGGGCCCCAGCATTTT. Its translation is CASSPLTGPQHF. The chain combines TRBV27 with TRBJ1-5; D perhaps matches TRBD1 (5 bases). CDR1 and CDR2 from the germline V gene are MNHEY and SMNVEV (reference sequence). The CDR3 has 12 residues. Trimming removed 5 bases from V and 9 bases from J, with 11 bases in between.

This chain connects TRBV6-5 to TRBJ2-5, with 10 bases identical to TRBD1. V shed 4 bases and J 3 bases; nucleotides not matched to a gene: 2. Per germline, CDR1 MNHEY and CDR2 SVGAGI. The CDR3 runs to 14 residues. Here the CDR3 DNA reads TGTGCCAGCAGTTTCGGACAGGGGGAAGAGACCCAGTACTTC. Encoded protein: CASSFGQGEETQYF.

This chain uses TRBV27 with TRBJ2-3, with a weak D call TRBD2 (7 bases). Looked up from germline, CDR1 is MNHEY and CDR2 is SMNVEV (reference sequence). CDR3 length: 14 residues. V was cut by 6 bases and J by 2 bases, with 12 bases left in between. CDR3 sequence: CASRRGGYTDTQYF. CDR3 in DNA: TGTGCCAGCAGACGCGGGGGCTACACAGATACGCAGTATTTT.